These T cell receptor beta chains were read from a single sample in a study of neurological immune-mediated disorders. Via MiXCR, TCRdb re-called the 5' RACE reads, giving one row per CDR3 protein. The data contain fewer than 20,000 distinct CDR3 sequences, around a tenth of them singletons. Sequencing used CD8+ T cells from blood. Source of these receptors: a woman aged 45-60 years in good health. Each CDR3 is given with its conserved first and last residue. Clone size, where shown, is once, few, many, or a class for clones that have expanded.

J: TRBJ2-1
length: 13
V: TRBV29-1
size: many
CDR3: CSVDAAATHEQFF

J: TRBJ2-6
length: 18
V: TRBV2
size: many
CDR3: CASSKGGPTSSGANVLTF

J: TRBJ2-5
length: 14
V: TRBV29-1
size: many
CDR3: CSAPATSGQETQYF

J: TRBJ2-4
length: 15
V: TRBV10-3
size: many
CDR3: CAISPKQGAQNIQYF

J: TRBJ1-1
length: 15
V: TRBV4-1
size: -
CDR3: CTSSQDWDRGTEAFF

J: TRBJ1-5
length: 15
V: TRBV4-1
size: many
CDR3: CASSQYRDGNQPQHF

J: TRBJ2-1
length: 15
V: TRBV7-9
size: many
CDR3: CASSGTSASYNEQFF

J: TRBJ1-5
length: 12
V: TRBV12-5
size: many
CDR3: CASGLPGEPQHF

J: TRBJ2-1
length: 14
V: TRBV20-1
size: many
CDR3: CSARTRSSYNEQFF

J: TRBJ2-5
length: 16
V: TRBV28
size: few
CDR3: CASSLGTGGIRETQYF

J: TRBJ2-2
length: 14
V: TRBV20-1
size: -
CDR3: CSASGRGLYGELFF

J: TRBJ1-4
length: 14
V: TRBV6-1
size: many
CDR3: CASRVQGPGEKLFF

J: TRBJ1-1
length: 12
V: TRBV5-1
size: many
CDR3: CASSFLVGEAFF

J: TRBJ2-1
length: 16
V: TRBV9
size: many
CDR3: CASSPAGTVTYNEQFF

J: TRBJ2-7
length: 12
V: TRBV28
size: many
CDR3: CASSLINYEQYF

J: TRBJ2-1
length: 13
V: TRBV20-1
size: many
CDR3: CSGRGSGVNEQFF

J: TRBJ2-7
length: 13
V: TRBV29-1
size: many
CDR3: CSVEPGPPYEQYF

J: TRBJ2-5
length: 15
V: TRBV7-9
size: many
CDR3: CASSLKVGYQETQYF

J: TRBJ1-4
length: 15
V: TRBV29-1
size: many
CDR3: CSVVADLRGNEKLFF

J: TRBJ2-7
length: 15
V: TRBV28
size: many
CDR3: CASSFYREFSYEQYF

J: TRBJ1-1
length: 13
V: TRBV20-1
size: -
CDR3: CSADGLGNTEAFF

J: TRBJ2-1
length: 16
V: TRBV7-3
size: -
CDR3: CARSTGQGHSYNEQFF

J: TRBJ2-1
length: 16
V: TRBV9
size: many
CDR3: CASSFRAGSSYNEQFF

J: TRBJ2-7
length: 14
V: TRBV4-3
size: many
CDR3: CASSQDGGSYEQYF

J: TRBJ2-3
length: 13
V: TRBV7-8
size: medium-sized
CDR3: CASGAWGTDTQYF

J: TRBJ2-1
length: 16
V: TRBV28
size: many
CDR3: CASSLGGSGRNNEQFF

J: TRBJ1-4
length: 15
V: TRBV28
size: many
CDR3: CASSLDQGSREKLFF

J: TRBJ1-1
length: 12
V: TRBV20-1
size: many
CDR3: CSALQGGTEAFF

J: TRBJ2-1
length: 15
V: TRBV3-1
size: many
CDR3: CASINGDSSYNEQFF

J: TRBJ1-5
length: 16
V: TRBV6-1
size: many
CDR3: CASSERLVDSNQPQHF

J: TRBJ2-1
length: 12
V: TRBV27
size: many
CDR3: CASSFGVNEQFF

J: TRBJ2-7
length: 12
V: TRBV20-1
size: many
CDR3: CSAGDVPYEQYF

J: TRBJ2-5
length: 16
V: TRBV5-1
size: -
CDR3: CASKTNQGPLVETQYF

J: TRBJ2-7
length: 14
V: TRBV29-1
size: many
CDR3: CSVATLGKYYEQYF

J: TRBJ2-1
length: 13
V: TRBV28
size: many
CDR3: CASTWGPGDEQFF